Listed here are 25 T cell receptor beta chains from one sample, sequenced in a study of blood T cell repertoires in COVID-19. Some clones are missing from TCRdb's copy, which holds only in-frame ones; the method was immunoSEQ multiplex PCR. Here the sample spans about 530,000 clones, roughly nine tenths being singletons. The sequencing sample was made of peripheral blood. The receptors were sampled from a woman in her forties or fifties with COVID-19, enrolled during active disease.

The V gene is TRBV5-6, the J gene TRBJ1-1, with D possibly TRBD1 on 6 matching bases. V dropped 3 bases and J dropped 0 bases, with 15 bases sitting between them. The CDR3 runs to 16 residues. Germline V lookup: CDR1 SGHDT, CDR2 YYEEEE. CDR3 DNA sequence: TGTGCCAGCAGCTCCCTACAGGGCGGTATGAACACTGAAGCTTTCTTT. Translating gives CASSSLQGGMNTEAFF.

The chain recombines TRBV15 with TRBJ2-1, with D perhaps matching TRBD1 (5 bases). Per germline, CDR1 LNHNV and CDR2 YYDKDF (reference sequence). CDR3 length: 15 amino acids. V was clipped by 1 base and J by 5 bases, with 12 bases between them. The CDR3: CATSRGEQENNEQFF. The CDR3 coding sequence is TGTGCCACCAGCAGAGGCGAACAGGAAAACAATGAGCAGTTCTTC. The variable domain in full, completed from reference TRBV15 and TRBJ2-1, reads DAMVIQNPRYQVTQFGKPVTLSCSQTLNHNVMYWYQQKSSQAPKLLFHYYDKDFNNEADTPDNFQSRRPNTSFCFLDIRSPGLGDTAMYLCATSRGEQENNEQFFGPGTRLTVL.

This clone was recorded only once. The chain has TRBV5-1 and TRBJ2-1; D is perhaps TRBD2 (7 bases). The CDR3 covers 14 residues. Germline V gene lookup returns CDR1 SGHRS and CDR2 YFSETQ. V gave up 2 bases and J gave up 6 bases, with 12 bases separating them. The CDR3 is CASSFGGRGNEQFF. CDR3 DNA: TGCGCCAGCAGCTTCGGGGGGCGCGGCAATGAGCAGTTCTTC.

CDR3 region: CASRWDSYNEQFF. In nucleotides, the CDR3 is TGCGCCAGCAGATGGGACAGCTACAATGAGCAGTTCTTC. The chain uses TRBV5-1 and TRBJ2-1; 7 nucleotides align to TRBD1. V dropped 5 bases and J dropped 3; count of bases not matched to a gene: 2. This CDR3 comprises 13 residues. Germline-derived CDR1 and CDR2 are SGHRS and YFSETQ.

The chain combines TRBV12-3 or TRBV12-4 with TRBJ1-1, with TRBD1 as a possible D gene (5 bases). The germline V and J ends were trimmed by 9 bases and 2 bases, with 13 bases remaining between them. CDR3 length: 13 amino acids. This chain's CDR3 is CASTSRDNTEAFF. The CDR3 DNA reads TGTGCCAGTACCTCCAGGGATAACACTGAAGCTTTCTTT.

V is TRBV7-3 and J is TRBJ1-1; tentatively, D is TRBD1 (5 bases). Germline V gives CDR1 SGHTA, CDR2 FQGTGA. This CDR3 comprises 14 residues. Trimming shortened V by 9 bases and J by 4 bases, and 18 bases separated the two germline ends. CDR3: CASAQGFESTEAFF. The CDR3 nucleotides are TGTGCCAGTGCGCAGGGATTTGAGAGCACTGAAGCTTTCTTT.

This chain connects TRBV4-1 to TRBJ1-4; weak D call: TRBD1 (6 bases). The CDR3 length is 16 residues. The germline CDR1 and CDR2 sequences are MGHRA and YSYEKL. The germline V and J ends were trimmed by 0 bases and 7 bases, with 15 bases remaining between them. DNA of the CDR3: TGCGCCAGCAGCCAAGATGGGGGCCGGGGGGGTGAAAAACTGTTTTTT. Protein sequence: CASSQDGGRGGEKLFF.

The genes are TRBV9 and TRBJ1-4, with D hard to call. CDR3 size: 18 residues. CDR1 SGDLS and CDR2 YYNGEE come from the germline V gene. V dropped 1 base and J dropped 8 bases, with 24 bases sitting between them. Here the CDR3 reads CASSVNNRTGSHIEKLFF. In DNA form, the CDR3 reads TGTGCCAGCAGCGTAAACAACCGCACCGGGTCCCACATCGAAAAACTGTTTTTT.

This chain connects TRBV27 to TRBJ1-2, with D unresolved. V was trimmed by 2 bases and J by 5 bases, leaving 21 bases between them. This CDR3 has 17 amino acids. CDR1 is MNHEY and CDR2 is SMNVEV in the germline V gene (reference sequence). Written as DNA, the CDR3 is TGTGCCAGCAGTTTAAGCCCCCTCGTGGGAGGGAGGTATGGCTACACCTTC. Protein sequence: CASSLSPLVGGRYGYTF.

The chain links TRBV11-2 to TRBJ1-2, with TRBD1 identical over 11 bases. V shed 5 bases and J 0 bases; nucleotides not matched to a gene: 8. Germline V gives CDR1 SGHAT, CDR2 FQNNGV. The CDR3 has 17 residues. CDR3 DNA sequence: TGTGCCAGCAGCGACGGACAGGGGGCTTATTCTAACTATGGCTACACCTTC. Its protein is CASSDGQGAYSNYGYTF.

This sequence joins TRBV6-5 and TRBJ2-1, with 8 bases fitting TRBD2. This CDR3 region has 15 residues. Germline V gene sequence: CDR1 MNHEY, CDR2 SVGAGI. The trim removed 7 bases at V and 5 bases at J, leaving 10 bases unmatched. CDR3 amino acids: CASIPGLVGNNEQFF. In DNA form, the CDR3 reads TGTGCCAGCATCCCGGGACTAGTTGGTAACAATGAGCAGTTCTTC.

This chain connects TRBV3-1 (or the pseudogene TRBV3-2) to TRBJ1-5; unclear D gene. The CDR3 sequence is 12 residues long. Germline CDR1 reads LGHDT; CDR2 reads YNNKEL (reference sequence). The ends were cut back, 4 bases at V and 4 bases at J, with 5 bases in the middle. The DNA of the CDR3 is TGTGCCAGCAGCCGACTTAATCAGCCCCAGCATTTT. Amino acid sequence: CASSRLNQPQHF.

The genes are TRBV5-5 and TRBJ2-7, with 9 bases that match TRBD1. The CDR3 loop spans 16 amino acids. V shed 3 bases, J shed 2 bases, and the junction held 9 bases outside the gene matches. The germline gives CDR1 SGHKS, CDR2 YYEKEE (reference sequence). The CDR3 DNA reads TGTGCCAGCAGCTATGACCCGGGACAGGGAACCTACGAGCAGTACTTC. Protein product: CASSYDPGQGTYEQYF.

The V call is TRBV13, the J call TRBJ2-2, with D possibly TRBD1 on 5 matching bases. This CDR3 region has 15 residues. The V end lost 7 bases, the J end lost 1 base, and 13 bases lay between the germline ends. The germline gives CDR1 PRHDT, CDR2 FYEKMQ (reference sequence). The DNA of the CDR3 is TGTGCCAGCATCGATAGGGGCGGGAACACCGGGGAGCTGTTTTTT. Translated: CASIDRGGNTGELFF. The whole variable domain, filled in from reference TRBV13 and TRBJ2-2, reads AAGVIQSPRHLIKEKRETATLKCYPIPRHDTVYWYQQGPGQDPQFLISFYEKMQSDKGSIPDRFSAQQFSDYHSELNMSSLELGDSALYFCASIDRGGNTGELFFGEGSRLTVL.

V usage is TRBV28 and J usage is TRBJ1-1; D gene ambiguous. This CDR3 contains 13 residues. The V gene's germline CDR1 is MDHEN and CDR2 SYDVKM. The germline V and J ends were trimmed by 2 bases and 5 bases, with 9 bases remaining between them. The CDR3 DNA is TGTGCCAGCAGTTTAGCATGGAGGACTGAAGCTTTCTTT. Translation: CASSLAWRTEAFF.

The V call is TRBV9, the J call TRBJ2-7, with 12 bases lining up with TRBD1. J gave up 5 bases and V 2 bases, and 8 bases lay outside the gene matches. Germline CDR1 is SGDLS and CDR2 is YYNGEE. CDR3 length: 16 residues. CDR3: CASSVSRGQGANEQYF. The CDR3, as DNA: TGTGCCAGCAGCGTTTCGCGGGGACAGGGGGCGAACGAGCAGTACTTC.

This clone was recorded a few times. V and J are TRBV4-2 and TRBJ2-1; 11 bases line up with TRBD2. With V trimmed by 1 base and J by 3 bases, 5 bases remained unmatched. This CDR3 region has 17 residues. The germline gives CDR1 LGHNA, CDR2 YNFKEQ. CDR3 in DNA: TGTGCCAGCAGCCAAGTCCCCACTAGCGGGGGCTACAATGAGCAGTTCTTC. As protein: CASSQVPTSGGYNEQFF.

The rearrangement uses TRBV29-1 and TRBJ1-4; D might be TRBD1 (6 bases). The V and J ends lost 6 bases and 3 bases respectively, with 20 bases between them. This CDR3 has 16 residues. The germline gives CDR1 SQVTM, CDR2 ANQGSEA. In DNA form, the CDR3 reads TGCAGCGTAAAAGGGGGGGTAGAGGCGCCTAATGAAAAACTGTTTTTT. Translating it yields CSVKGGVEAPNEKLFF.

A single count supports this clone. The CDR3 region is CASSLYRDQPQHF. The CDR3 DNA reads TGTGCCAGCAGTTTATACAGGGATCAGCCCCAGCATTTT. The rearrangement links TRBV12-3 or TRBV12-4 to TRBJ1-5, with a tentative D call TRBD1 (6 bases). Trimming left V 2 bases short and J 5 bases short, with 7 bases between. This CDR3 region has 13 residues.

The chain recombines TRBV11-3 with TRBJ2-1; D possibly corresponds to TRBD1 (7 bases). V lost 5 bases and J lost 5, with 10 bases in between. CDR1 SGHNT and CDR2 YENEEA come from the germline V gene. The CDR3 extends over 13 amino acids. The CDR3 reads CASSQGGDNEQFF. The CDR3 nucleotides are TGTGCCAGCAGCCAGGGGGGAGACAATGAGCAGTTCTTC.

This clone has just one count. The chain couples TRBV11-3 to TRBJ2-1; 7 nucleotides agree with TRBD2. Germline assignment: CDR1 SGHNT and CDR2 YENEEA. This CDR3 region has 14 residues. J lost 7 bases, V lost 5 bases, and 8 bases had no gene match. CDR3 region: CASSRGGDGNEQFF. CDR3 nucleotides: TGTGCCAGCAGCAGGGGAGGGGACGGGAATGAGCAGTTCTTC.

The chain has TRBV20-1 and TRBJ2-7; 10 bases fit TRBD2. CDR1 DFQATT and CDR2 SNEGSKA come from the germline V gene (reference sequence). The ends lost 3 bases at V and 2 bases at J; junction bases unmatched: 7. The CDR3 is 15 amino acids. DNA of the CDR3: TGCAGTGCTAGTAGGCTAGCGGGGGCAGCCTACGAGCAGTACTTC. This sequence encodes CSASRLAGAAYEQYF.

In nucleotides, the CDR3 is TGTGCCAGCAGCCAGCGGACCGGGGAGCTGTTTTTT. Residues: CASSQRTGELFF. The rearrangement joins TRBV6-5 to TRBJ2-2; a possible D gene is TRBD2 (5 bases). With 6 bases removed from V and 5 bases from J, the gap between germline ends came to 7 bases. The CDR3 covers 12 residues. The germline V gene encodes CDR1 MNHEY and CDR2 SVGAGI.

This clone has just one count. The rearrangement links TRBV5-4 to TRBJ1-1, with 9 bases fitting TRBD1. J gave up 4 bases and V 6 bases, and 7 bases lay outside the gene matches. Germline CDR1 SGHNT, CDR2 YYREEE (reference sequence). This CDR3 has 14 residues. CDR3 coding DNA: TGTGCCAGCAACTCCCGGGACAGGGTCACTGAAGCTTTCTTT. Encoded protein: CASNSRDRVTEAFF.

The chain joins TRBV1 to TRBJ2-3; the table's D call, TRBD2, has no DNA check behind it. TRBV1 is designated a pseudogene. The CDR3 totals 22 residues. CDR3 amino acids: CTSSPINPGSKAPTPSTDTQYF. CDR3 coding DNA: TGCACCAGCAGCCCCATAAACCCGGGATCAAAAGCCCCAACCCCCAGCACAGATACGCAGTATTTT.